This T cell receptor (beta chain) was sequenced in a study of neurological immune-mediated disorders. Notes on the study in general: HTLV-1-associated myelopathy had the most TCR clonal expansion, and multiple sclerosis had the least, less than healthy controls.

Trimming at V came to 6 bases and at J to 1 base, leaving 6 bases not matched to a gene. Germline-derived CDR1 and CDR2 are SGHTA and FQGTGA. The CDR3 spans 15 residues. The unsorted libraries were produced from 2 million PBMCs held at -80 C. This clonotype was counted many times. What it recognizes is unknown. Over 160 million TCR-beta sequences from 15-18 subjects came from every sequencing run. TCRdb ran MiXCR on the 5' RACE reads and lists one entry per CDR3 protein. The repertoire holds about 59,000 distinct CDR3 sequences, with roughly 12% as singletons. Sequenced: PBMCs. The TCR sequence derives from an older woman with HTLV-1-associated myelopathy (HAM/TSP). The chain combines TRBV7-3 with TRBJ2-3, with TRBD2 identical over 8 bases. The CDR3 here is CASSSSAGGTDTQYF. The CDR3 DNA is TGTGCCAGCAGTTCATCAGCGGGAGGCACAGATACGCAGTATTTT. Drawing the rest from reference TRBV7-3 and TRBJ2-3, the complete variable domain is GAGVSQTPSNKVTEKGKYVELRCDPISGHTALYWYRQSLGQGPEFLIYFQGTGAADDSGLPNDRFFAVRPEGSVSTLKIQRTERGDSAVYLCASSSSAGGTDTQYFGPGTRLTVL.